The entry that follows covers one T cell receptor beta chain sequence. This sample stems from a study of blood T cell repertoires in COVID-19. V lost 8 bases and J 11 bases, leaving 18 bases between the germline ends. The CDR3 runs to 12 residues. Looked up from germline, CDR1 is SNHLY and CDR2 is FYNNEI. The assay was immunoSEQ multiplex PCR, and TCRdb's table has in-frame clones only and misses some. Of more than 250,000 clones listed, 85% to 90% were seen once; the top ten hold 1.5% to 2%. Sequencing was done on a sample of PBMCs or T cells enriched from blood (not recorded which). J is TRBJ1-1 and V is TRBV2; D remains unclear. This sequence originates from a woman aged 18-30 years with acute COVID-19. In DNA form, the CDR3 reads TGTGCCAGCGATAGGTTTGAGGTAGAGGCTTTCTTT. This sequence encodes CASDRFEVEAFF.